The 32 T cell receptor beta chains in this list originate from one sample, sequenced in a study of T cells in tuberculosis. TCRdb's table, derived via immunoSEQ multiplex PCR, lists solely in-frame clones and lacks some. This table holds some 30,000 clones, approximately 85% found once. Time point described: new active TB diagnosis, blood taken before or within 7 days of starting treatment. The sample consisted of PBMCs, taken at tuberculosis diagnosis. The receptors derive from an adult with tuberculosis.

This chain joins TRBV6-5 and TRBJ1-2; a weak D match, TRBD1 (5 bases). The germline V gene has CDR1 MNHEY and CDR2 SVGAGI. The CDR3 is 10 amino acids. V shed 9 bases and J shed 8 bases, with 10 bases lying between them. The CDR3 sequence: CARQGYGYTF. The CDR3 region has the DNA TGTGCCAGGCAGGGATACGGCTACACCTTC.

J is TRBJ1-1 and V is TRBV5-1; 7 nucleotides match TRBD1. Unmatched junction bases numbered 5, after V lost 0 bases and J lost 0 bases. The germline gives CDR1 SGHRS, CDR2 YFSETQ. The CDR3 covers 16 residues. In DNA form, the CDR3 reads TGCGCCAGCAGCTTGGGACAGGGAACTCTGAACACTGAAGCTTTCTTT. It yields the protein CASSLGQGTLNTEAFF.

This clone has just one count. V and J are TRBV29-1 and TRBJ2-7, with D possibly TRBD2 on 5 matching bases. V was shortened by 4 bases and J by 4 bases, with 11 bases between the two germline ends. CDR1 SQVTM and CDR2 ANQGSEA come from the germline V gene. The CDR3 runs 12 residues. The CDR3 DNA reads TGCAGCGTTGTTATGTCGGGGTACGAGCAGTACTTC. As protein: CSVVMSGYEQYF.

J is TRBJ1-1 and V is TRBV4-1; D not resolved. Looked up from germline, CDR1 is MGHRA and CDR2 is YSYEKL. Trimming cost V 7 bases and J 0 bases, with 6 bases left between them. There are 12 residues in the CDR3. The CDR3: CASKALNTEAFF. CDR3 DNA sequence: TGCGCCAGCAAAGCCCTGAACACTGAAGCTTTCTTT.

CDR3 amino acids: CASSKTGGSTEAFF. CDR3 nucleotides: TGTGCCAGCAGCAAAACCGGGGGGAGCACTGAAGCTTTCTTT. The chain combines TRBV9 with TRBJ1-1; the D gene is possibly TRBD1 (5 bases). This CDR3 is 14 amino acids long. Germline lookup yields CDR1 SGDLS and CDR2 YYNGEE. V shed 4 bases and J shed 4 bases, with 14 bases lying between them.

The rearrangement links TRBV9 to TRBJ2-1, with TRBD2 matching 8 bases. The CDR3 has 14 amino acids. The germline V gene has CDR1 SGDLS and CDR2 YYNGEE. The junction had 3 bases not matched to a gene; V was cut back by 0 bases and J by 7 bases. The DNA for the CDR3 is TGTGCCAGCAGCGTAGCGGGAGGGGGTAATGAGCAGTTCTTC. Translation gives CASSVAGGGNEQFF.

The chain carries TRBV2 and TRBJ1-5; 7 bases line up with TRBD1. CDR1 is SNHLY and CDR2 is FYNNEI in the germline V gene. The CDR3 spans 16 residues. Trimming removed 0 bases from V and 6 bases from J; junction bases left unmatched: 8. The CDR3 loop reads CASSEARQGGIQPQHF. The CDR3 region has the DNA TGTGCCAGCAGTGAAGCGCGACAGGGAGGCATTCAGCCCCAGCATTTT. Filled out from reference TRBV2 and TRBJ1-5, the complete variable domain reads EPEVTQTPSHQVTQMGQEVILRCVPISNHLYFYWYRQILGQKVEFLVSFYNNEISEKSEIFDDQFSVERPDGSNFTLKIRSTKLEDSAMYFCASSEARQGGIQPQHFGDGTRLSIL.

This clone has a handful of counts. V usage is TRBV7-2 and J usage is TRBJ2-2; 10 positions match TRBD2. V lost 5 bases and J lost 4; bases outside the gene matches: 7. Germline assignment: CDR1 SGHTA and CDR2 FQGNSA. This CDR3 spans 16 amino acids. CDR3 loop: CASSLRAGGGTGELFF. CDR3 DNA: TGTGCCAGCAGCCTTAGAGCGGGAGGGGGCACCGGGGAGCTGTTTTTT.

V gene TRBV7-3 combines with J gene TRBJ2-1, with 12 bases matching TRBD2. The germline CDR1 and CDR2 sequences are SGHTA and FQGTGA. CDR3 length: 15 amino acids. J gave up 8 bases and V 5 bases, and 7 bases lay outside the gene matches. In DNA form, the CDR3 reads TGTGCCAGCAGCCCCTGGACTAGCGGGATCGATGAGCAGTTCTTC. It yields the protein CASSPWTSGIDEQFF.

This clone was recorded once. The rearrangement joins TRBV5-4 to TRBJ2-5, with 8 bases identical to TRBD2. CDR1 and CDR2 from the germline V gene are SGHNT and YYREEE (reference sequence). The CDR3 is 15 residues long. V gave up 4 bases and J gave up 2 bases; unmatched junction bases: 7. CDR3 residues: CASSTTSVPQETQYF. The CDR3 DNA is TGTGCCAGCAGCACGACTAGCGTCCCACAAGAGACCCAGTACTTC.

This chain connects TRBV5-1 to TRBJ2-1; 11 nucleotides line up with TRBD2. CDR1 is SGHRS, CDR2 YFSETQ, per germline. The CDR3 is 18 amino acids. With V trimmed by 3 bases and J by 1 base, 9 bases remained unmatched. DNA of the CDR3: TGCGCCAGCAGCTCGGGACTAGCGGCGGGGGATTCCTACAATGAGCAGTTCTTC. This codes for CASSSGLAAGDSYNEQFF.

V gene TRBV11-3 combines with J gene TRBJ2-1, with 13 bases aligning to TRBD2. The germline V gene has CDR1 SGHNT and CDR2 YENEEA. V was clipped by 5 bases and J by 9 bases; unmatched bases: 10. The CDR3 runs 16 residues. The CDR3 is CASSPLLAGGGSEQFF. CDR3 sequence (DNA): TGTGCCAGCAGCCCCCTACTAGCGGGAGGGGGGAGTGAGCAGTTCTTC.

The CDR3 DNA sequence: TGTGCCAGCAGTTTATATGACAGTGAAGCTTTCTTT. Translating it yields CASSLYDSEAFF. The chain links TRBV28 to TRBJ1-1; D possibly corresponds to TRBD1 (5 bases). V was pared by 1 base and J by 7 bases, with 7 bases between. Germline CDR1 is MDHEN and CDR2 is SYDVKM. The CDR3 sequence is 12 residues long.

CDR3 sequence (DNA): TGTGCCAGCAGCTCGGGACTAAACCTAGAGACCCAGTACTTC. Protein: CASSSGLNLETQYF. The rearrangement joins TRBV9 to TRBJ2-5; 7 bases line up with TRBD2. There are 14 residues in the CDR3. V shed 4 bases and J 4 bases; nucleotides not matched to a gene: 7. CDR1 and CDR2 (germline): SGDLS, YYNGEE.

This chain links TRBV2 with TRBJ2-7, with TRBD2 matching 13 bases. The J segment lost 4 bases and the V segment lost 5 bases, leaving 2 bases of the junction unmatched. The CDR3 contains 14 residues. CDR1 and CDR2 (germline): SNHLY, FYNNEI. CDR3 nucleotides: TGTGCCAGCAGTAGGACTAGCGGGAGTTACGAGCAGTACTTC. The encoded protein is CASSRTSGSYEQYF.

V is TRBV30 and J is TRBJ2-4; perhaps TRBD1 as D (6 bases). CDR1 GTSNPN and CDR2 SVGIG come from the germline V gene (reference sequence). This CDR3 comprises 14 residues. V lost 5 bases, J lost 0 bases, and 11 bases lay in between. The CDR3, as DNA: TGTGCCTGGGGACAGCCTCTAGCCAAAAACATTCAGTACTTC. Translation: CAWGQPLAKNIQYF.

The chain joins TRBV9 to TRBJ2-7; the match to TRBD1 covers 11 bases. Trimming at V came to 5 bases and at J to 3 bases, leaving 7 bases not matched to a gene. Per germline, CDR1 SGDLS and CDR2 YYNGEE. This CDR3 comprises 15 residues. The CDR3 nucleotides read TGTGCCAGCAGTTCCGGGACAGGGGGATTCTACGAGCAGTACTTC. Translation gives CASSSGTGGFYEQYF.

V is TRBV23-1 and J is TRBJ1-1; maybe TRBD1 (6 bases). TRBV23-1 is an open reading frame, and its role is uncertain. V was shortened by 8 bases and J by 0 bases, with 19 bases between the two germline ends. This CDR3 contains 16 residues. The CDR3 DNA follows: TGCGCCAGCTCCCAGGGTAAGGGACATTTGAACACTGAAGCTTTCTTT. This encodes CASSQGKGHLNTEAFF.

This sequence joins TRBV5-6 and TRBJ1-4; 11 bases are a match to TRBD1. The CDR3 runs to 16 residues. Germline-derived CDR1 and CDR2 are SGHDT and YYEEEE. The V and J ends lost 4 bases and 7 bases, in that order; junction bases with no gene match: 9. As DNA, the CDR3 is TGTGCCAGCAGCCGTCTTTCGGGACAGGGGGGTGAAAAACTGTTTTTT. Amino acids: CASSRLSGQGGEKLFF.

This chain joins TRBV11-2 and TRBJ1-1; 9 bases are a match to TRBD1. Losses at the gene ends were 4 bases for V and 11 bases for J; bases not matched to a gene: 11. The CDR3 consists of 14 residues. Germline CDR1 and CDR2: SGHAT and FQNNGV. The CDR3 DNA sequence: TGTGCCAGCAGCTCCGCCGACAGGGGGTTTGACGCTTTCTTT. Protein product: CASSSADRGFDAFF.

V is TRBV27 and J is TRBJ1-2; 9 bases are a match to TRBD1. Germline trimming cut 2 bases from V and 5 bases from J; bases unmatched to any gene: 6. Germline-derived CDR1 and CDR2 are MNHEY and SMNVEV (reference sequence). This CDR3 spans 15 amino acids. In nucleotides, the CDR3 is TGTGCCAGCAGTTTAAATACAGGGGGCAGGTATGGCTACACCTTC. This gives the protein CASSLNTGGRYGYTF.

The gene calls are TRBV18 and TRBJ1-5; D remains unclear. CDR3 size: 14 residues. Trimming took off 2 bases at V and 2 bases at J, with 7 bases between the two ends. Per germline, CDR1 KGHSH and CDR2 LQKENI. The CDR3, as DNA: TGTGCCAGCTCACCAGGGCAGGGCAATCAGCCCCAGCATTTT. It is translated as CASSPGQGNQPQHF.

The rearrangement joins TRBV5-1 to TRBJ1-2, with 8 bases fitting TRBD1. V was pared by 4 bases and J by 5 bases, with 7 bases of the junction left unmatched. CDR1 SGHRS and CDR2 YFSETQ come from the germline V gene. This CDR3 is built from 14 residues. Written as DNA, the CDR3 is TGCGCCAGCAGCCCGACAGGGGAAGGGTATGGCTACACCTTC. It specifies CASSPTGEGYGYTF.

This sequence joins TRBV21-1 and TRBJ2-7; whether TRBD1, the table's D call, matches the DNA was not checked. TRBV21-1 is annotated as a pseudogene. The CDR3 is 12 amino acids. DNA of the CDR3: TGTGCCAGCAGCAATAAGGGGGACGAGCAGTACTTC. This translates into CASSNKGDEQYF.

This chain links TRBV2 with TRBJ2-1; tentatively, D is TRBD2 (6 bases). Germline V gene lookup returns CDR1 SNHLY and CDR2 FYNNEI. This CDR3 has 14 amino acids. V was clipped by 4 bases and J by 3 bases, with 10 bases between them. The CDR3 sequence: CASSGDSFYNEQFF. The CDR3 DNA reads as TGTGCCAGCAGTGGGGACTCGTTCTACAATGAGCAGTTCTTC. Using reference TRBV2 and TRBJ2-1 for the parts outside the CDR3, the full variable domain is EPEVTQTPSHQVTQMGQEVILRCVPISNHLYFYWYRQILGQKVEFLVSFYNNEISEKSEIFDDQFSVERPDGSNFTLKIRSTKLEDSAMYFCASSGDSFYNEQFFGPGTRLTVL.

The V gene is TRBV11-2, the J gene TRBJ1-4; the D gene is possibly TRBD1 (6 bases). The ends were cut back, 5 bases at V and 7 bases at J, with 20 bases in the middle. The germline CDR1 and CDR2 sequences are SGHAT and FQNNGV. CDR3 length: 16 amino acids. The CDR3 sequence: CASSLEAGGISEKLFF. The CDR3 bases are TGTGCCAGCAGCCTCGAGGCGGGGGGCATTAGTGAAAAACTGTTTTTT.

The chain couples TRBV14 to TRBJ1-4; 7 bases match TRBD1. The CDR3 loop spans 19 amino acids. V dropped 0 bases and J dropped 0; count of bases not matched to a gene: 10. Per the germline V gene, CDR1 is SGHDN and CDR2 is FVKESK. The CDR3 region has the DNA TGTGCCAGCAGCCAAGATAACGGACAGGCCGACGCAACTAATGAAAAACTGTTTTTT. This sequence encodes CASSQDNGQADATNEKLFF.

The chain combines TRBV6-6 with TRBJ2-1; 7 bases match TRBD2. This CDR3 comprises 15 residues. CDR1 MNHNY and CDR2 SVGAGI come from the germline V gene (reference sequence). After removal of 7 bases from V and 9 bases from J, the junction contained 15 bases not matched to a gene. The CDR3 here is CASTSGGSGRLEQFF. The CDR3 DNA reads as TGTGCCAGCACCTCCGGGGGGTCCGGACGACTTGAGCAGTTCTTC.

The chain has TRBV6-6 and TRBJ2-5; TRBD2 aligns across 7 bases. Unmatched junction bases numbered 12, after V lost 7 bases and J lost 1 base. Germline CDR1 is MNHNY and CDR2 is SVGAGI (reference sequence). The length of the CDR3 is 16 residues. The CDR3 DNA reads TGTGCCAGCACCCCCAGAGGAGCGGGGCCCCAAGAGACCCAGTACTTC. Amino acid sequence: CASTPRGAGPQETQYF.

The chain couples TRBV27 to TRBJ2-2; 13 bases agree with TRBD2. CDR1 MNHEY and CDR2 SMNVEV come from the germline V gene (reference sequence). This CDR3 is 17 amino acids long. With 8 bases clipped from V and 5 bases from J, the junction kept 11 bases outside the gene matches. The CDR3 DNA reads TGTGCCAGCGGCACTAGCGGGGGGGCCTTTAGTACCGGGGAGCTGTTTTTT. Encoded protein: CASGTSGGAFSTGELFF.

This chain links TRBV29-1 with TRBJ2-7, with 8 nucleotides matching TRBD2. The CDR3 is 14 residues long. The V segment lost 7 bases and the J segment 3 bases; nucleotides outside the gene matches: 11. CDR1 is SQVTM and CDR2 is ANQGSEA in the germline V gene. The CDR3 DNA reads TGCAGCGCCGGGGGCGGGACTAGGGTCTACGAGCAGTACTTC. Amino acids: CSAGGGTRVYEQYF.

The CDR3 spells CASSPGGSTDTQYF. CDR3 sequence (DNA): TGTGCCAGCAGCCCGGGGGGAAGCACAGATACGCAGTATTTT. V is TRBV7-3 and J is TRBJ2-3; 7 bases are a match to TRBD2. The CDR3 is 14 amino acids. V dropped 5 bases and J dropped 0; count of bases not matched to a gene: 2. Germline V lookup: CDR1 SGHTA, CDR2 FQGTGA.